This T cell receptor (beta chain) was identified in a study of T cell changes during pregnancy in multiple sclerosis. Sequencing was performed with immunoSEQ multiplex PCR; in TCRdb, only in-frame clones are kept and a portion is missing. Of around 68,000 clones in the sample, 90% are singletons; the top ten hold 1.5%. This CDR3 is 14 amino acids long. The trim removed 7 bases at V and 3 bases at J, leaving 5 bases unmatched. The germline gives CDR1 SNHLY, CDR2 FYNNEI. Sequenced here: peripheral blood, sampled in the third trimester of pregnancy. The gene calls are TRBV2 and TRBJ1-4, with 7 bases fitting TRBD1. The receptor comes from a female donor with multiple sclerosis, enrolled in a pregnancy study. CDR3 sequence (DNA): TGTGCCAGCATACAGGGGTTGGCTAATGAAAAACTGTTTTTT. Its translation: CASIQGLANEKLFF.